This T cell receptor (beta chain) was found in a study of human T cells and chemical hapten exposure. At the level of the study: Patients, largely female, had alopecia areata, totalis or universalis. Study-level findings and limits: Those TCRs sitting above 1 in 1000 frequency stayed the same with DPC sensitization.

Time point noted: pre-sensitization, week 0. The treatment: therapeutic diphenylcyclopropenone sensitization with weekly scalp DPC. The total RNA was obtained from whole blood that was not fractionated. TCRdb reanalysed the RACE reads using MiXCR and keeps one entry per CDR3 protein. The sample carries over 50,000 distinct CDR3 sequences, 9.6% recorded once. This clonotype was seen more than once but under ten times. Its antigen is as yet unknown. The CDR3 covers 18 residues. The TCR comes from a woman aged 25 to 45 with alopecia areata. Some clones in this sample may be carry-over from other donors' samples. The sample consisted of whole blood, taken in connection with sensitization to the hapten diphenylcyclopropenone (DPC). This chain joins TRBV3-2 and TRBJ1-1; the table's D call, TRBD1, was not checked against the DNA. TRBV3-2 is designated a pseudogene. CDR3 nucleotides: TGTGCCAGCAGCCGCATCTGGGACAGGGAAAAACCTCCCCGTGAAGCTTTCTTT. This encodes CASSRIWDREKPPREAFF.